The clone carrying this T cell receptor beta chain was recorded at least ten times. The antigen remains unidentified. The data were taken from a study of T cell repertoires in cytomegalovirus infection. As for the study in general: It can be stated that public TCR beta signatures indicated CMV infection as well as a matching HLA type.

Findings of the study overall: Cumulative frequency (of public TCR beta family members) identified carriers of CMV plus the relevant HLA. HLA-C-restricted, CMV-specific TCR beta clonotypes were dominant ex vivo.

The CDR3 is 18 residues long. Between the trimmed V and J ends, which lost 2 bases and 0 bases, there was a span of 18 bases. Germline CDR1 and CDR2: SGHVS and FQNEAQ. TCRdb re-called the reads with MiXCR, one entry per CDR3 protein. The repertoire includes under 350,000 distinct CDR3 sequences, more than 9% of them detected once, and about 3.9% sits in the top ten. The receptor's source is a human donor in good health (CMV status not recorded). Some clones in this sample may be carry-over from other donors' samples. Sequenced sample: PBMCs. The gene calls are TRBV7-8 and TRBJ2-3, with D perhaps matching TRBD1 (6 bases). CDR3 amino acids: CASSLPLQGFGSTDTQYF. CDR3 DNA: TGTGCCAGCAGCTTACCTTTACAGGGTTTCGGGAGCACAGATACGCAGTATTTT.